Presented here are 8 T cell receptor beta chains from one specimen sequenced in a study of T cell clonality in common variable immunodeficiency (dated by TCRdb to the mid-2010s). General conclusions and limits of the study: CVID TCRbeta sequences reportedly showed fewer deletions and N-nucleotide insertions and lacked highly modified clones with 13 or more V deletions.

Which antigens these TCRs recognize remains unknown. Receptors were amplified or captured by the immunoSEQ multiplex PCR assay. Here the immuneACCESS table is served through TCRdb, limited to in-frame sequences with V and J called. Missing clones are a known gap in these copies; in checked studies unresolved V genes cover under half, and the rest lacks a known reason. The data for this sample show approximately 35,000 clones, each detected more than once. Clones ranked in the top ten supply roughly 6.7% of the sample. Material: peripheral blood mononuclear cells. Receptors were obtained from a human donor with common variable immunodeficiency.

By share of the sample, this clone is medium-sized. The read is 3 residues too short to cover the CDR3 end, so that end is filled in from the germline J gene. The rearrangement uses TRBV29-1 and TRBJ2-1, with D perhaps TRBD2 (6 bases). Germline lookup yields CDR1 SQVTM and CDR2 ANQGSEA. This CDR3 region has 17 residues. Deletions cut 4 bases from V and 6 bases from J, with 25 bases between. The CDR3 spells CSVAGLGYQRPGNEQFF. The DNA read from the CDR3 is TGCAGCGTTGCGGGACTCGGTTACCAACGCCCCGGCAATGAG.

This clone was seen a few times. The read ends 3 residues early relative to the CDR3; the germline J gene fills the gap. The chain has TRBV19 and TRBJ2-1; possible D gene TRBD2, 5 bases. In germline, CDR1 is LNHDA, CDR2 SQIVND (reference sequence). V was pared by 4 bases and J by 4 bases, with 14 bases between. The CDR3 is 15 residues long. The sequenced CDR3 bases are TGTGCCAGTAGTAACCCCACGACTATTTACAATGAG. It translates to CASSNPTTIYNE. From start to end, the CDR3 is CASSNPTTIYNEQFF.

By share of the sample, this clone is medium-sized. The sequence runs out 3 residues before the end of the CDR3; the remainder is reconstructed from the germline J gene. This sequence joins TRBV9 and TRBJ1-2; D uncertain. This CDR3 contains 12 residues. Germline assignment: CDR1 SGDLS and CDR2 YYNGEE. Trimming took off 4 bases at V and 7 bases at J, with 11 bases between the two ends. Incomplete CDR3 DNA: TGTGCCAGCAGCCTCGCATCGGGTGGC. It is translated as CASSLASGG. The CDR3 as a whole reads CASSLASGGYTF. The full variable domain, rest sourced from reference TRBV9 and TRBJ1-2, is DSGVTQTPKHLITATGQRVTLRCSPRSGDLSVYWYQQSLDQGLQFLIQYYNGEERAKGNILERFSAQQFPDLHSELNLSSLELGDSALYFCASSLASGGYTFGSGTRLTVV.

This clone came up many times. Mismatch with germline at one junction end may stem from a read error. The CDR3 extends 3 residues past the end of the read, so its final part is completed from the germline J gene. The V call is TRBV4-2, the J call TRBJ2-3; a weak D match, TRBD2 (6 bases). The germline V gene encodes CDR1 LGHNA and CDR2 YNFKEQ. The CDR3 covers 13 residues. The sequenced part of the CDR3 DNA is TGCGCCAGCAGCCAAAGAAGCGGGGATACG. Residues: CASSQRSGDT. The complete CDR3 protein is CASSQRSGDTQYF.

This clone was picked up many times. Sequencing ends 3 residues short of the CDR3 end; the germline J gene provides the rest. The chain combines TRBV19 with TRBJ2-7, with 10 nucleotides matching TRBD1. This CDR3 is 14 amino acids long. The V segment lost 6 bases and the J segment 5 bases; nucleotides outside the gene matches: 7. The V gene's germline CDR1 is LNHDA and CDR2 SQIVND (reference sequence). The DNA read from the CDR3 is TGTGCCAGTAGCCAGGACAGGGGGAAGCACGAG. It yields the protein CASSQDRGKHE. The CDR3 in its entirety is CASSQDRGKHEQYF. Full variable domain (missing parts from reference TRBV19 and TRBJ2-7): DGGITQSPKYLFRKEGQNVTLSCEQNLNHDAMYWYRQDPGQGLRLIYYSQIVNDFQKGDIAEGYSVSREKKESFPLTVTSAQKNPTAFYLCASSQDRGKHEQYFGPGTRLTVT.

This clone occurred a few times. The CDR3 end lies 3 residues beyond the end of the read and is filled in from the germline J gene. The chain uses TRBV11-1 and TRBJ2-7; D remains ambiguous. The length of the CDR3 is 14 residues. Trimming took 5 bases from V and 3 from J, leaving 14 bases between them. Per germline, CDR1 SGHAT and CDR2 FQDESV (reference sequence). CDR3 DNA (partial): TGTGCCAGCAGCACCGCCGTACAGTACTACGAG. Protein sequence: CASSTAVQYYE. The whole CDR3 region reads CASSTAVQYYEQYF.

This clone has at least ten counts. The CDR3 goes on 3 residues after the read ends, and that part is filled in from the germline J gene. The chain links TRBV6-2 or TRBV6-3 to TRBJ2-3; tentatively, D is TRBD2 (5 bases). V was pared by 2 bases and J by 0 bases, with 15 bases between. The germline V gene has CDR1 MNHEY and CDR2 SVGEGT. CDR3 length equals 17 residues. Partial CDR3 DNA: TGTGCCAGCAGTTACGCCGGGGTCCTATCTAGCACAGATACG. It codes for CASSYAGVLSSTDT. The whole CDR3 sequence is CASSYAGVLSSTDTQYF.

This clone has only a few counts. The sequenced fragment ends 3 residues before the CDR3 boundary, so the rest is inferred from the germline J gene. This chain joins TRBV11-1 and TRBJ2-3; a weak D match, TRBD2 (6 bases). The CDR3 totals 14 residues. Germline V CDR1 and CDR2: SGHAT, FQDESV (reference sequence). V lost 1 base to trimming and J lost 2 bases, with 7 bases between them. The CDR3 sequence is CASSLGLDTDTQYF. The part of the CDR3 DNA that was read is TGTGCCAGCAGCTTAGGACTAGACACAGATACG.